The present TCR beta chain was sequenced within a study of blood T cell repertoires in COVID-19. Study overall: Collection of acute and convalescent COVID-19 samples took place in the United States, Italy and Spain. PBMCs, B-cell-depleted T cells, or T cells provided the cDNA or gDNA that made up the material.

While infection was still active, Seattle patients were enrolled and then followed longitudinally. In the original workflow: Amplification of reference gene primers was used by the study to estimate nucleated cell counts. Using immunoSEQ multiplex PCR, the repertoire was profiled, and TCRdb retains in-frame clones only, with some absent. That table furnishes V, J and clone size, whereas the DNA furnished D and trimming. Found here are some 210,000 clones, approximately 90% of them singletons; the top ten hold around 0.85%. Germline CDR1 and CDR2: WSHSY and SAAADI. Trimming cost V 3 bases and J 0 bases; bases outside gene matches: 12. The CDR3 loop spans 19 amino acids.

The sequenced sample was peripheral blood. The chain is built from TRBV10-2 and TRBJ2-7; 12 nucleotides align to TRBD2. This TCR came from a man aged 55 to 69 with COVID-19, enrolled during active disease. As DNA, the CDR3 is TGCGCCAGCAGTGACAAAGGGACTAGCGGGCGTAGGAGCTCCTACGAGCAGTACTTC. Translating it yields CASSDKGTSGRRSSYEQYF.